The 10 T cell receptor beta chains presented below share a single source sample, sequenced in a study of metastatic and nonmetastatic thyroid tumors. All patients were treatment-naive before thyroid surgery. MiXCR re-clonotyped the PCR reads for TCRdb. Of about 12,000 clones in the sample, under 30% are singletons; the top ten hold 9% to 15%. Sequencing was performed on tumor tissue. All receptors derive from a female donor with papillary thyroid cancer or a benign thyroid nodule (not recorded which). Some clones in this sample may be carry-over from other donors' samples.

This clone is classed as large (0.1 to 1%). Here the CDR3 DNA reads TGTGCCACCACAGATAGCGGTAGCCGATCCTACGAGCAGTACTTC. Protein sequence: CATTDSGSRSYEQYF. This chain joins TRBV24-1 and TRBJ2-7, with D tentatively TRBD2 (6 bases). The CDR3 spans 15 residues. In germline, CDR1 is KGHDR, CDR2 SFDVKD. The ends were cut back, 8 bases at V and 1 base at J, with 17 bases in the middle.

This clone showed up just once. The J gene is TRBJ1-4, the V gene TRBV4-1, with D unresolved. This CDR3 is 13 amino acids long. Trimming cost V 0 bases and J 10 bases, with 9 bases left between them. CDR1 and CDR2 from the germline V gene are MGHRA and YSYEKL. The chain's CDR3 is CASSQEQIGKLFF. The CDR3 DNA reads as TGCGCCAGCAGCCAAGAACAAATCGGAAAACTGTTTTTT.

In its sample, this clone ranks as medium-sized. The chain is built from TRBV6-5 and TRBJ1-3; D is unresolved. Germline V gene data show CDR1 as MNHEY and CDR2 as SVGAGI. Trimming stripped 0 bases from V and 8 bases from J, with 8 bases between. The CDR3 sequence is 13 residues long. For the CDR3, the DNA is TGTGCCAGCAGTTACTCCGGCGGGGACACCATATATTTT. Its translation is CASSYSGGDTIYF.

In its sample, this clone ranks as medium-sized. The chain has TRBV13 and TRBJ2-7; 8 bases fit TRBD1. The junction had 8 bases not matched to a gene; V was cut back by 1 base and J by 6 bases. CDR3 length: 15 amino acids. The V gene's germline CDR1 is PRHDT and CDR2 FYEKMQ (reference sequence). As DNA, the CDR3 is TGTGCCAGCAGCTTAGCTAGTACAGGGGGTTTCGAGCAGTACTTC. Its protein product is CASSLASTGGFEQYF.

A remark on this clone: A read error may account for a junction end that differs from germline. The rearrangement uses TRBV7-3 and TRBJ1-5; D is perhaps TRBD1 (6 bases). The CDR3 runs 13 residues. CDR1 is SGHTA, CDR2 FQGTGA, per germline. The CDR3 protein is CASSLGGGQPPNF. DNA for the CDR3: TGTGCCAGCAGCTTAGGGGGGGGCCAGCCCCCGAATTTT.

This clone was detected a few times. V gene TRBV28 combines with J gene TRBJ2-7, with a tentative D call TRBD1 (5 bases). The CDR3 spans 15 residues. CDR1 is MDHEN, CDR2 SYDVKM, per germline. The V and J ends lost 7 bases and 7 bases respectively, with 23 bases between them. This CDR3 reads CASIEIGEGRGEQYF. For the CDR3, the DNA is TGTGCCAGCATCGAAATAGGGGAAGGAAGGGGAGAGCAGTACTTC.

This clone was picked up a small number of times. The chain recombines TRBV28 with TRBJ2-1; 7 nucleotides match TRBD2. The V gene end was trimmed by 7 bases and the J gene end by 3 bases; junction bases not matched to a gene: 9. The germline V gene encodes CDR1 MDHEN and CDR2 SYDVKM. The CDR3 consists of 15 residues. CDR3 bases: TGTGCCAGCACCCTAAGGACTAGTTACTACAATGAGCAGTTCTTC. Translation: CASTLRTSYYNEQFF.

This clone was counted a few times. Mismatch with germline at one junction end may stem from a read error. The V gene is TRBV28, the J gene TRBJ2-6; D is perhaps TRBD1 (5 bases). The CDR3 is 15 residues long. Germline loops: CDR1 MDHEN, CDR2 SYDVKM. The CDR3 nucleotides read TGTGCCAGCATCCCCGGGCTCTCTGGGGCCGACGTCCTGACTTTC. Protein sequence: CASIPGLSGADVLTF.

This clone showed up many times. A much larger clone differs from this one at a single base, so this may be a read error. The chain is built from TRBV24-1 and TRBJ2-5; maybe TRBD2 (5 bases). The CDR3 sequence is 14 residues long. Germline CDR1 KGHDR, CDR2 SFDVKD. CDR3 region: CATGDSGFQETQYF. The CDR3 bases are TGTGCCACCGGTGATTCGGGGTTCCAAGAGACCCAGTACTTC.

This clone was seen at least ten times. CDR3 amino acids: CAISPGLAGVHEQYF. In nucleotides, the CDR3 is TGTGCCATCAGTCCCGGACTAGCGGGAGTTCACGAGCAGTACTTC. The J gene is TRBJ2-7, the V gene TRBV10-3, with TRBD2 matching 13 bases. Trimming at V came to 5 bases and at J to 5 bases, leaving 6 bases not matched to a gene. The CDR3 is 15 amino acids. CDR1 and CDR2 from the germline V gene are ENHRY and SYGVKD.